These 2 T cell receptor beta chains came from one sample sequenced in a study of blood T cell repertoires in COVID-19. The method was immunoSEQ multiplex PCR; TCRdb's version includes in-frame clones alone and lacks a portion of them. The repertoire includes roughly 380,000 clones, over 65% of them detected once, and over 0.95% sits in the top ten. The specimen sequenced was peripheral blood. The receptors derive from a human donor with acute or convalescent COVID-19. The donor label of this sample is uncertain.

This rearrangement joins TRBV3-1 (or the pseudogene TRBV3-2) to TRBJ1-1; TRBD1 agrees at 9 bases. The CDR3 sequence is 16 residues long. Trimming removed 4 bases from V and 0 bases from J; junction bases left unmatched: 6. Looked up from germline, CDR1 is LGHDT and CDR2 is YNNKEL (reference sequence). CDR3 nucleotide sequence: TGTGCCAGCAGCCTTACAGGGGGCGCGATGAACACTGAAGCTTTCTTT. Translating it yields CASSLTGGAMNTEAFF.

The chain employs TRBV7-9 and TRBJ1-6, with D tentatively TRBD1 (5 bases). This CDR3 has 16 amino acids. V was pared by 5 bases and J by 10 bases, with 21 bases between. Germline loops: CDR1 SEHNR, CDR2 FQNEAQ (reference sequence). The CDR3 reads CASSHVRGGGGSPLHF. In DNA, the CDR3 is TGTGCCAGCAGCCACGTCCGGGGCGGCGGGGGGTCACCCCTCCACTTT.